This entry features one T cell receptor (beta chain) sequence. Its antigen remains unknown. Within the sample, other DNA sequences also encode this same CDR3. The entry originates in a study of T cell responses to AZD1222 COVID-19 vaccine. General observations from the study: Most donors were white British, females outnumbered males, and clonal diversity was possibly underestimated.

Sequenced by immunoSEQ multiplex PCR; TCRdb stores in-frame clones only, minus some. The table shows some 120,000 clones, with about four fifths occurring only once. Germline CDR1 SGHRS, CDR2 YFSETQ. V lost 2 bases and J 4 bases, leaving 15 bases between the germline ends. The CDR3 covers 15 residues. The TCR originated in an adult in good health. Material: peripheral blood, obtained on day 0 of AZD1222 vaccination. The chain has TRBV5-1 and TRBJ1-1, with D maybe TRBD1 (6 bases). This CDR3 reads CASSLEGRGGTEAFF. The CDR3 DNA follows: TGCGCCAGCAGCTTAGAGGGCAGGGGAGGCACTGAAGCTTTCTTT.